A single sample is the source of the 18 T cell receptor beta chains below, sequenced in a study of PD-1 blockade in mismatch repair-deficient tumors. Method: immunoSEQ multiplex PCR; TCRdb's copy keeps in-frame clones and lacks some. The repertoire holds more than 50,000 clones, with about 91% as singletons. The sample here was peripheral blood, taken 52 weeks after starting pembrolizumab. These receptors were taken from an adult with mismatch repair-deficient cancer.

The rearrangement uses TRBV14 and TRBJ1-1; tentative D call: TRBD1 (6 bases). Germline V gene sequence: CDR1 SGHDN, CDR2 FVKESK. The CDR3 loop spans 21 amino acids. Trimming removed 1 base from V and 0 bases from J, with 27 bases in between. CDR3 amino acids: CASSQGVGRGEAGDLNTEAFF. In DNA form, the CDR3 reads TGTGCCAGCAGCCAAGGGGTGGGCAGGGGCGAAGCCGGGGATTTGAACACTGAAGCTTTCTTT.

The CDR3 reads CASSLLGQVISGNTIYF. The DNA for the CDR3 is TGTGCCAGCAGCTTGTTAGGACAGGTTATCTCTGGAAACACCATATATTTT. The chain carries TRBV5-6 and TRBJ1-3, with 7 bases matching TRBD1. Looked up from germline, CDR1 is SGHDT and CDR2 is YYEEEE. V lost 1 base, J lost 0 bases, and 7 bases stayed unmatched. The CDR3 length is 17 residues.

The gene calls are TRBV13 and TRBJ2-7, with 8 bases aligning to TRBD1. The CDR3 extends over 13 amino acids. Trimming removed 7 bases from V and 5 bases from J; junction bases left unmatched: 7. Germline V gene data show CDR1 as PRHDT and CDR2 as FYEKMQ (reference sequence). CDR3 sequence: CASTATGENEQYF. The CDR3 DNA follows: TGTGCCAGCACCGCGACAGGGGAAAACGAGCAGTACTTC. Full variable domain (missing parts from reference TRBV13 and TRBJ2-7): AAGVIQSPRHLIKEKRETATLKCYPIPRHDTVYWYQQGPGQDPQFLISFYEKMQSDKGSIPDRFSAQQFSDYHSELNMSSLELGDSALYFCASTATGENEQYFGPGTRLTVT.

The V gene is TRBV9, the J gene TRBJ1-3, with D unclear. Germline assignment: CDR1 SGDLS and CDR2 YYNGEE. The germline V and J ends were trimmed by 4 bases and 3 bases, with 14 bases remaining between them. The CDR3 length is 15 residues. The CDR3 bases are TGTGCCAGCAGCCCCGACTTCGGGGATGGAAACACCATATATTTT. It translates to CASSPDFGDGNTIYF.

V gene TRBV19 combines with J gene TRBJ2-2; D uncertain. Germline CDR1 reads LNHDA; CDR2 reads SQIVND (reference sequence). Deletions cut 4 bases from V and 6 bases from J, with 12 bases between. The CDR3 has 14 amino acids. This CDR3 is CASSSSGWAGELFF. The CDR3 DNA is TGTGCCAGTAGTAGCTCCGGGTGGGCCGGGGAGCTGTTTTTT. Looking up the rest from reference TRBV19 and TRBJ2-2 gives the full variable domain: DGGITQSPKYLFRKEGQNVTLSCEQNLNHDAMYWYRQDPGQGLRLIYYSQIVNDFQKGDIAEGYSVSREKKESFPLTVTSAQKNPTAFYLCASSSSGWAGELFFGEGSRLTVL.

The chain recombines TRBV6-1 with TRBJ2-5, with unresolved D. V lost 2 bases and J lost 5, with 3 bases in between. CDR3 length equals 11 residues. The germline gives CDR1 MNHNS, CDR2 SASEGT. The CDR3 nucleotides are TGTGCCAGCAGTGAAACGGAGACCCAGTACTTC. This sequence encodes CASSETETQYF.

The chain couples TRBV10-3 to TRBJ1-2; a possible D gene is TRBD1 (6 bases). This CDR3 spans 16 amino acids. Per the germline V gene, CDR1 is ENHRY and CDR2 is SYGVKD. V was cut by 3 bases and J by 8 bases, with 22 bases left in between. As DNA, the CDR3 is TGTGCCATCAGTGAAAGGCTGGGCCAGGGGACTTTGGGCTACACCTTC. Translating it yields CAISERLGQGTLGYTF.

The CDR3 reads CASSAGTEGNQPQHF. As DNA, the CDR3 is TGTGCCAGCAGTGCCGGGACAGAAGGCAATCAGCCCCAGCATTTT. V gene TRBV6-1 combines with J gene TRBJ1-5; 7 bases are shared with TRBD1. CDR1 is MNHNS and CDR2 is SASEGT in the germline V gene. This CDR3 has 15 amino acids. The ends lost 4 bases at V and 2 bases at J; junction bases unmatched: 5.

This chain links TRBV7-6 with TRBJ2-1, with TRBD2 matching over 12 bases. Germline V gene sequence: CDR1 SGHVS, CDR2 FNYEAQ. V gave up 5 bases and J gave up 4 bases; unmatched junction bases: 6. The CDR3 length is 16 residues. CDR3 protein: CASSGGTSGSYNEQFF. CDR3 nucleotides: TGTGCCAGCAGCGGGGGGACTAGCGGGTCTTACAATGAGCAGTTCTTC.

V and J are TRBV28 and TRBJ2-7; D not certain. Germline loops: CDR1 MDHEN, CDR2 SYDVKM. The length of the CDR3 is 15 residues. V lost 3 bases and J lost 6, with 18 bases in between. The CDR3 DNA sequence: TGTGCCAGCAGTTTTCCCCAAAACGGATGGGGCGAGCAGTACTTC. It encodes CASSFPQNGWGEQYF. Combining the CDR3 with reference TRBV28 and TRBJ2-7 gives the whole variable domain DVKVTQSSRYLVKRTGEKVFLECVQDMDHENMFWYRQDPGLGLRLIYFSYDVKMKEKGDIPEGYSVSREKKERFSLILESASTNQTSMYLCASSFPQNGWGEQYFGPGTRLTVT.

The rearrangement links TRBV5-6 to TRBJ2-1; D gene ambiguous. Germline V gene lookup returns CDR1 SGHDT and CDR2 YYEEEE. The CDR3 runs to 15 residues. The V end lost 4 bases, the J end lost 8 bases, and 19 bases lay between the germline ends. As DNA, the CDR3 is TGTGCCAGCAGCACAACTGCGTTCCATAGGTATGAGCAGTTCTTC. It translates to CASSTTAFHRYEQFF.

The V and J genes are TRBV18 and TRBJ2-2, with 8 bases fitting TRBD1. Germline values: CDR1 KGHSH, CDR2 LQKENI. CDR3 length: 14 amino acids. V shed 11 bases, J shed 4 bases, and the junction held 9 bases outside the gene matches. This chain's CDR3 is CAEPRTGSTGELFF. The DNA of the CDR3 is TGTGCCGAACCCCGGACAGGGAGCACCGGGGAGCTGTTTTTT.

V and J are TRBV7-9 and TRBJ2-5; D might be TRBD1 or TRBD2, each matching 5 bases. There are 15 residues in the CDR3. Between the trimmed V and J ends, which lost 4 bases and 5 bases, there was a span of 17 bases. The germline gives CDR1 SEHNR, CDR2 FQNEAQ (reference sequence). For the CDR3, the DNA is TGTGCCAGCAGCTCTGGGACGGGCCGAGCCGAGACCCAGTACTTC. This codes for CASSSGTGRAETQYF.

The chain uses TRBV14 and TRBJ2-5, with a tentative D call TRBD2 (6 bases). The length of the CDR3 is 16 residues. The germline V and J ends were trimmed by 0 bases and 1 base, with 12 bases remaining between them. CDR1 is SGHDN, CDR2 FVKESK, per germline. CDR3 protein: CASSQDSGLTQETQYF. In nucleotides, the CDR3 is TGTGCCAGCAGCCAAGACAGCGGGCTAACCCAAGAGACCCAGTACTTC.

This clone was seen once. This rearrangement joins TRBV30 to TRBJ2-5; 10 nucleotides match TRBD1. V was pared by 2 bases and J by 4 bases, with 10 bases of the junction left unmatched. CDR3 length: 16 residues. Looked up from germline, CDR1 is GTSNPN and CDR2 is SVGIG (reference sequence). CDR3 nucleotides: TGTGCCTGGAGTACCCCCCGGACAGGGGGGGGAGAGACCCAGTACTTC. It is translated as CAWSTPRTGGGETQYF.

Written as DNA, the CDR3 is TGCGCCAGCAGCCAAGATTTTAACCTAGCGGGAGGTTACAATGAGCAGTTCTTC. It yields the protein CASSQDFNLAGGYNEQFF. The chain joins TRBV4-3 to TRBJ2-1; 11 bases align to TRBD2. This CDR3 is 18 amino acids long. Trimming cost V 0 bases and J 4 bases; bases outside gene matches: 8. Germline CDR1 LGHNA, CDR2 YSLEER.

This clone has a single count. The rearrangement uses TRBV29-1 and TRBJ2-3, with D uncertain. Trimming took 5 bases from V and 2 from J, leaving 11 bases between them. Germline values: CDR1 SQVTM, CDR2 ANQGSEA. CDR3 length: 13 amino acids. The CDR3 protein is CSVTGPNTDTQYF. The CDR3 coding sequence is TGCAGCGTTACCGGCCCCAACACAGATACGCAGTATTTT.

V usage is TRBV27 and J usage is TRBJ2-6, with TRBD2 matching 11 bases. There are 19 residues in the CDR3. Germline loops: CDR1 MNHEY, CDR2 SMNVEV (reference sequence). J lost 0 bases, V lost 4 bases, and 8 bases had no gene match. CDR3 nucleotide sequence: TGTGCCAGCAGTTCGAATCTAGCGGGGGGCGACTCTGGGGCCAACGTCCTGACTTTC. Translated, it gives CASSSNLAGGDSGANVLTF. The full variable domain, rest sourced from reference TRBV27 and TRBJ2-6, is EAQVTQNPRYLITVTGKKLTVTCSQNMNHEYMSWYRQDPGLGLRQIYYSMNVEVTDKGDVPEGYKVSRKEKRNFPLILESPSPNQTSLYFCASSSNLAGGDSGANVLTFGAGSRLTVL.